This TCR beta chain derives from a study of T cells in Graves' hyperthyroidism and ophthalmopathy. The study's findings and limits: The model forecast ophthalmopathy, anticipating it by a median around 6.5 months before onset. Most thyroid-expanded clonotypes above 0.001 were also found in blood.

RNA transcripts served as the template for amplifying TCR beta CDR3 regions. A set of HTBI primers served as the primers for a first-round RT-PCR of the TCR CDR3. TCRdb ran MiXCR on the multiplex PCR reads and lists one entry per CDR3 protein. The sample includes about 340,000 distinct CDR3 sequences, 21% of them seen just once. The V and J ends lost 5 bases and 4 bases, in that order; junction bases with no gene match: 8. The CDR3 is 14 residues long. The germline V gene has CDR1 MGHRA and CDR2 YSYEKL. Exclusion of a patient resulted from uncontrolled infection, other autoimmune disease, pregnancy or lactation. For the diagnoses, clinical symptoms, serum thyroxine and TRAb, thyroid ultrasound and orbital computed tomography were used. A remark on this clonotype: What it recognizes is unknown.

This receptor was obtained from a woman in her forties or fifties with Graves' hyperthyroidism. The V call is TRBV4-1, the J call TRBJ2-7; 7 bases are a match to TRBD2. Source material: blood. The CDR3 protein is CASSTSGTIYEQYF. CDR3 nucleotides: TGCGCCAGCAGCACCTCCGGGACTATATACGAGCAGTACTTC.